Reported below is one TCR beta chain. Antigen: not known. The entry originates in a study of cytomegalovirus exposure and HLA in healthy donors. In the study overall: Roughly 92 million unique TCRs, all from HLA-typed donors, were included in an early release of the data. Study-level points and caveats: The authors later linked a missense DCLRE1C variant to TCR beta V- and J-gene trimming.

The CDR3 spans 15 residues. Germline loops: CDR1 SGHNT, CDR2 YYREEE (reference sequence). J lost 0 bases, V lost 3 bases, and 2 bases had no gene match. PCR was performed using 60 Vbeta and 13 Jbeta primers. Sequencing used immunoSEQ multiplex PCR; TCRdb keeps in-frame clones, though not all of them. The sample records 150,000 to 200,000 clones, roughly 65% being singletons. The origin of this receptor is a man between 18 and 35 years old in good health and CMV-seropositive. The rearrangement uses TRBV5-4 and TRBJ2-2; 7 nucleotides line up with TRBD1. Sequencing was performed on PBMCs. CDR3 sequence: CASSWDSPNTGELFF. CDR3 nucleotide sequence: TGTGCCAGCAGCTGGGACAGTCCGAACACCGGGGAGCTGTTTTTT.